One TCR beta chain is described in this entry. Its matching antigen is unknown. Sequence at one end of the junction differs from germline and may be a read error. The CDR3 extends over 16 amino acids. Looked up from germline, CDR1 is MDHEN and CDR2 is SYDVKM. Starting material for RNA and DNA co-extraction consisted of about 19-32 mg of unsorted bulk tissue. For each tumor, five separate regions were sampled. This entry comes from a study of tumor-infiltrating lymphocytes in primary liver carcinoma. Overall study context: These were node-negative, non-metastatic T1-T3 tumors of roughly 4.2 to 10 cm. Yields of productive TCRbeta reads ranged from roughly 3.5 to 7.13 million per sample and were similar across tissue types.

Synthesis of TCR beta cDNA was carried out from 450 to 650 ng total RNA with a constant-region primer. What produced the TCR beta libraries was three nested multiplex PCR rounds using slightly modified ARM-PCR. It was with TRBV1-TRBV30 forward primers and a C-beta reverse primer that the first two PCR rounds were run, at approximately 10 cycles each. TCRdb redid the calling of the multiplex PCR reads with MiXCR, one entry per CDR3 protein. The sample carries more than 70,000 distinct CDR3 sequences, approximately 72% recorded once. Study findings and constraints: A significantly higher top-250-clone fraction was found in tumors than in blood (p = 0.039).

Sequenced: liver tumor tissue from sampling region 1. Sample subset: tumor region T1, superior pole. The chain recombines TRBV28 with TRBJ2-6; D possibly uses TRBD1 or TRBD2 (5 bases each). This receptor was identified in a man aged 40-55 years with primary liver carcinoma and hepatitis B virus infection. In DNA, the CDR3 is TGTGCCAGCAGTCTCCGGGGACGGGTCTGGGCCAACGCCCTGACTTTC. Translated, it gives CASSLRGRVWANALTF. Based on the CDR3 plus reference TRBV28 and TRBJ2-6, the full variable domain is DVKVTQSSRYLVKRTGEKVFLECVQDMDHENMFWYRQDPGLGLRLIYFSYDVKMKEKGDIPEGYSVSREKKERFSLILESASTNQTSMYLCASSLRGRVWANALTFGAGSRLTVL.